These T cell receptor beta chains were read from a single sample in a study of cytomegalovirus exposure and HLA in healthy donors. Produced via immunoSEQ multiplex PCR; TCRdb's table is partial and in-frame only. This table holds about 110,000 clones, nearly 80% found once. Source material: PBMCs. All receptors derive from a man aged 25 to 40 in good health and CMV-seronegative. Both conserved end residues are trimmed from each CDR3.

TRBV9	ASSAYAAGGTDTQY
TRBV7-6	ASSDPFGQGAHEQF
TRBV11-2	ASSLVQDTEAF
TRBV2	ASSAGDRGNQPQH
TRBV29-1	SVEGTGQPYEQY
TRBV19	ASSPVAGRNTGELF
TRBV7-2	ASSWGTAYNSPLH
TRBV29-1	SVEGRDGRSEQY
TRBV6-1	ASSVPGQMNQPQH
TRBV10-3	AISESTGTSGETDTQY
TRBV7-6	ASSLGAGSNTGELF
TRBV5-1	ASSLVSGYGEAF
TRBV19	ASSARGAGTDTQY
TRBV7-2	ASSLVRTGQETQY
TRBV28	ASRRQFFGEKLF
TRBV7-2	ASSLDRGTDTQY
TRBV2	ASMEYNEQF
TRBV5-1	ASSLGIAGVGDTQY
TRBV10-3	ATRGSRGIDTEAF
TRBV5-1	ASSLSGPGLEKLF
TRBV9	ASSDRQGPYGYT
TRBV4-2	ASSQEKRNSPLH
TRBV19	ASSIRGQNTEAF
TRBV5-6	ASSLAPTTHQPQH
TRBV9	ASSVAPPYEQY
TRBV13	ASSFRGGNQPQH
TRBV15	ATSIRQGGYEQY
TRBV27	ASSLSQGGALWYEQF
TRBV5-4	ASSLVLAGPSTDTQY
TRBV6-5	ASSRAGGWTDTQY
TRBV5-5	ASTPTGGNQPQH
TRBV5-1	ASSYGLGAGETQY
TRBV9	ASSATITGNTIY